This TCR beta chain came from a study of blood T cells in healthy people across ages. Every participating donor contributed around 9.5 milliliters of peripheral blood through a draw. Isolation of PBMCs gave at least 6 million cells per sample. There are 17 residues in the CDR3. Germline V gene lookup returns CDR1 MNHNS and CDR2 SASEGT. V lost 6 bases to trimming and J lost 4 bases, with 22 bases between them. A sample-barcoded 5' primer and a J-beta primer mix were used in a second PCR of about 6 to 12 cycles. Per sample, CDR3-containing paired-end reads numbered at least 3 million. TCRdb passed the 5' RACE reads through MiXCR, listing each CDR3 protein once. The sample lists about 640,000 distinct CDR3 sequences; about 30% were seen once.

Sequencing was carried out using blood. The chain has TRBV6-1 and TRBJ2-1, with D uncertain. This TCR derives from a woman older than 75 in good health. CDR3 DNA sequence: TGTGCCAGCAGCCAAGAGGTAGGAAGGGTCGGGTACAATGAGCAGTTCTTC. Amino acid sequence: CASSQEVGRVGYNEQFF.